This entry describes one T cell receptor beta chain. With 60 Vbeta and 13 Jbeta primers, the PCR was carried out. Assay used: immunoSEQ multiplex PCR; TCRdb lists only in-frame clones, some missing. The sample contains around 200,000 clones, approximately 84% of which appear only once. The data stem from a study of cytomegalovirus exposure and HLA in healthy donors. The sequence came from a woman aged 45-59 years in good health and CMV-seropositive. Material for sequencing was PBMCs.

The CDR3 protein is CASSPVGLGNQPQHF. CDR3 DNA: TGTGCCAGCAGCCCCGTTGGGCTCGGCAATCAGCCCCAGCATTTT. J is TRBJ1-5 and V is TRBV7-2, with D unclear. CDR1 is SGHTA, CDR2 FQGNSA, per germline. The CDR3 spans 15 residues. Trimming removed 5 bases at V and 2 bases at J, with 13 bases between.